The source of this T cell receptor beta chain is a study of graft-versus-host responses after intestinal transplantation. At the level of the study: As for transplant type, recipients had multivisceral, liver-intestinal, or isolated intestinal grafts.

The method was immunoSEQ multiplex PCR; TCRdb's version includes in-frame clones alone and lacks a portion of them. Of roughly 93,000 clones in the sample, 85% to 95% were seen once. The study's findings and limits: Declining HvG levels early post-transplant were linked to peak circulating GvH clone levels.

Worth noting for this clone: The antigen is not known.

The length of the CDR3 is 17 residues. CDR1 SGHVS and CDR2 FNYEAQ come from the germline V gene. After removal of 5 bases from V and 12 bases from J, the junction contained 14 bases not matched to a gene. V gene TRBV7-6 combines with J gene TRBJ2-1; 15 nucleotides line up with TRBD2. The receptor was isolated from a human donor who was the organ donor for an intestinal transplant. The sequencing used unstimulated CD8+ T cells sorted from spleen or lymph node cells, collected before transplant. The CDR3 spells CASSRPEGLAGGVGQFF. CDR3 nucleotide sequence: TGTGCCAGCAGCCGGCCCGAGGGACTAGCGGGGGGCGTTGGGCAGTTCTTC.